This TCR beta chain appears in the sequencing data of a study of T-cell reconstitution after alpha-beta-depleted transplantation in children. Points from the study as a whole: Some patients' high day-60 TCRbeta diversity was attributed to recipient cells surviving conditioning.

Construction of the TCRbeta library involved unique molecular identifiers. TCRdb reanalysed the PCR reads using MiXCR and keeps one entry per CDR3 protein. This table has roughly 490,000 distinct CDR3 sequences, about an eighth appearing once. Comments on this clonotype: Its antigen remains unidentified.

CDR3 size: 9 residues. V was shortened by 7 bases and J by 5 bases, with 5 bases between the two germline ends. The germline CDR1 and CDR2 sequences are SQVTM and ANQGSEA. The chain is built from TRBV29-1 and TRBJ1-1; the D is unclear. The sequences come from PBMCs, mostly from graft donor cells, collected 180 days after TCRalphabeta/CD19-depleted stem cell transplant. The receptor was isolated from a female patient aged 2-10 years who had a stem cell transplant for aplastic anemia, so the T cells may come from the graft donor. The chain's CDR3 is CSAGTEAFF. The CDR3 bases are TGCAGCGCCGGGACTGAAGCTTTCTTT.